This TCR beta chain comes out of a study of graft-versus-host responses after intestinal transplantation. Comment on this clone: Its antigen remains unknown. The junction departs from the called germline gene at one end, perhaps through a read error.

Each post-transplant marrow sample came from the posterior iliac crest or another site. Germline loops: CDR1 LGHNA, CDR2 YNFKEQ. The CDR3 has 15 amino acids. Findings of the study overall: Within allografts, high graft-versus-host to host-versus-graft clonal ratios were seen among patients with graft-donor T cell macrochimerism.

Profiled with immunoSEQ multiplex PCR; TCRdb holds only in-frame clones, not every one. The sample has almost 70,000 clones, around nine tenths seen once. This chain uses TRBV4-2 with TRBJ2-5; no reliable D call. The sequence was obtained from a human patient who received an intestinal transplant, so some T cells may come from the graft donor. Sequences were derived from bone marrow, sampled 700 to 750 days after intestinal transplantation. The CDR3 DNA is TGTGCCAGCAGCCAGGAGACCCAATTCCAAGAGACCCGGTACTTC. Translated, it gives CASSQETQFQETRYF.